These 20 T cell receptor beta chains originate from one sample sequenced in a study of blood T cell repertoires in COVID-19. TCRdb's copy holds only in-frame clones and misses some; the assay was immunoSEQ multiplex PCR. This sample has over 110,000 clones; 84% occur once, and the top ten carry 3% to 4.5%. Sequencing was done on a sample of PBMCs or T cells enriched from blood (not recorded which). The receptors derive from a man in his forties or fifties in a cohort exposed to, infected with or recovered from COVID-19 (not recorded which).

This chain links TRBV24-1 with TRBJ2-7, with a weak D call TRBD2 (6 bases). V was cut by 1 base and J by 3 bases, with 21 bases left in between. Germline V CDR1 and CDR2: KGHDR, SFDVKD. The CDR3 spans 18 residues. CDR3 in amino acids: CATSDFGVGGKTIYEQYF. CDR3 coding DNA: TGTGCCACCAGTGATTTCGGGGTCGGAGGGAAAACCATCTACGAGCAGTACTTC.

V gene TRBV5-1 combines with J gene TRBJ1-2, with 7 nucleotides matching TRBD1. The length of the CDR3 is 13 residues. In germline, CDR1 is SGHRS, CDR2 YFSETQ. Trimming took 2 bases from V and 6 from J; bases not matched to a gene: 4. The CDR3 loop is CASSLGQGDGYTF. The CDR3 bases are TGCGCCAGCAGCTTAGGGCAGGGGGATGGCTACACCTTC.

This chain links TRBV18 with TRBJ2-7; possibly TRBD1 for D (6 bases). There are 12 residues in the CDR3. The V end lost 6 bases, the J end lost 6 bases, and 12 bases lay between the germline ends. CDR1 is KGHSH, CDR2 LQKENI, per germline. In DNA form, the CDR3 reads TGTGCCAGCTCCCAACAGGGTAGCGAGCAGTACTTC. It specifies CASSQQGSEQYF.

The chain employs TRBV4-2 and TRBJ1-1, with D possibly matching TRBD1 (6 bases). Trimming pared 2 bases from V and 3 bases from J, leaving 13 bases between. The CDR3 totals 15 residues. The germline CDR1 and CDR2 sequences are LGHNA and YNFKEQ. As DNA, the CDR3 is TGTGCCAGCAGCCAACCAACAGGGAAGGACACTGAAGCTTTCTTT. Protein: CASSQPTGKDTEAFF.

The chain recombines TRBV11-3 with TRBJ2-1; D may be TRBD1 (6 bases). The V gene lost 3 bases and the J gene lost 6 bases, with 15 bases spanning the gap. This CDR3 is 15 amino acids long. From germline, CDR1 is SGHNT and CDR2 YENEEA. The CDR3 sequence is CASSLGAGAGNEQFF. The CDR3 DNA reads TGTGCCAGCAGCTTGGGGGCAGGGGCTGGCAATGAGCAGTTCTTC.

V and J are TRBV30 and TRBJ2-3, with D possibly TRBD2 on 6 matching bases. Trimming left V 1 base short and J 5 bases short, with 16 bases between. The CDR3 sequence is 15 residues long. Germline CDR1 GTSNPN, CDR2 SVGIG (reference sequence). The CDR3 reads CAWSGGWTEGDTQYF. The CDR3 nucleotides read TGTGCCTGGAGTGGGGGGTGGACGGAGGGAGATACGCAGTATTTT.

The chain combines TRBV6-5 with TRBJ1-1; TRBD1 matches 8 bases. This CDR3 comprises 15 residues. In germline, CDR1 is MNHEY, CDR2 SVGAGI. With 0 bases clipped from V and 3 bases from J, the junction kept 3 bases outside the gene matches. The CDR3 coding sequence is TGTGCCAGCAGTTACTCACAGGGGGTGTACACTGAAGCTTTCTTT. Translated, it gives CASSYSQGVYTEAFF.

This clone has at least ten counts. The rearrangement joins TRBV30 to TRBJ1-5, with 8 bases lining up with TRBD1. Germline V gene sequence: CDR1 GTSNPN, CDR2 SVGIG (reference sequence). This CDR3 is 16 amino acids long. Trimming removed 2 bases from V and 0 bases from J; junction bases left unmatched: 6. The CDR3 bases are TGTGCCTGGAGTTCGGGACAGGTTTATAGCAATCAGCCCCAGCATTTT. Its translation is CAWSSGQVYSNQPQHF.

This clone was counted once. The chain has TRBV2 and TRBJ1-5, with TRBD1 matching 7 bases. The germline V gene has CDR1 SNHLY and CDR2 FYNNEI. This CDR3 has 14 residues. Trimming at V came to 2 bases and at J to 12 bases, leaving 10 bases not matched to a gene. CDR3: CASSEWDRPPVQHF. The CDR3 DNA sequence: TGTGCCAGCAGTGAATGGGACAGACCACCAGTCCAGCATTTT.

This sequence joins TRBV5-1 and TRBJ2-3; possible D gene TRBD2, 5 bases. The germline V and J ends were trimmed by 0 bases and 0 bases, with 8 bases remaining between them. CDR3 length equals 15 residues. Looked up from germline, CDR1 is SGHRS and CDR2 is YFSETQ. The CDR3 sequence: CASSLAGSSTDTQYF. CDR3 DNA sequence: TGCGCCAGCAGCTTGGCGGGGTCTAGCACAGATACGCAGTATTTT.

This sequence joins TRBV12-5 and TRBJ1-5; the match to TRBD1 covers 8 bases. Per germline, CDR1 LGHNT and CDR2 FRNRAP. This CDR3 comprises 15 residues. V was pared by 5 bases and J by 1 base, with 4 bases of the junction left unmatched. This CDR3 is CASGNGQGSNQPQHF. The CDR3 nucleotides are TGTGCTAGTGGTAATGGACAGGGAAGCAATCAGCCCCAGCATTTT.

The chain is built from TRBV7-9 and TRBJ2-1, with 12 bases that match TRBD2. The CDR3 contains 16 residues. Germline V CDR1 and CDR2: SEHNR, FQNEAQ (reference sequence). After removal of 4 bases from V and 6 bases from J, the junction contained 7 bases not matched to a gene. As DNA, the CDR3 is TGTGCCAGCAGCTCCAATGGACTAGCGGGGATCAATGAGCAGTTCTTC. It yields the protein CASSSNGLAGINEQFF.

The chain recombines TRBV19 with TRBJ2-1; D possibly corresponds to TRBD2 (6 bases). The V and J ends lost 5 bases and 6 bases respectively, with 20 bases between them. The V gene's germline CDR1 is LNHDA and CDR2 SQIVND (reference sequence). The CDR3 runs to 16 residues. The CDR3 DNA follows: TGTGCCAGTAGTCTGGGGACTCGGATGGGCTCCAATGAGCAGTTCTTC. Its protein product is CASSLGTRMGSNEQFF. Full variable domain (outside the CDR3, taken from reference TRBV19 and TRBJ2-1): DGGITQSPKYLFRKEGQNVTLSCEQNLNHDAMYWYRQDPGQGLRLIYYSQIVNDFQKGDIAEGYSVSREKKESFPLTVTSAQKNPTAFYLCASSLGTRMGSNEQFFGPGTRLTVL.

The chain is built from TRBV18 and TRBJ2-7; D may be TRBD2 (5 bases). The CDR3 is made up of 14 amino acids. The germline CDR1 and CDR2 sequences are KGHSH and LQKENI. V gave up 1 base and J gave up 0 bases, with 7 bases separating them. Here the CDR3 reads CASSPLGVSYEQYF. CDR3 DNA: TGTGCCAGCTCACCACTCGGGGTCTCCTACGAGCAGTACTTC.

The CDR3 region is CAWTRNPGPGETQYF. CDR3 coding DNA: TGTGCCTGGACCCGAAACCCAGGGCCCGGGGAGACCCAGTACTTC. This chain connects TRBV30 to TRBJ2-5; possible D gene TRBD1, 5 bases. V lost 4 bases, J lost 5 bases, and 20 bases lay in between. Germline V gene sequence: CDR1 GTSNPN, CDR2 SVGIG (reference sequence). The CDR3 runs to 15 residues.

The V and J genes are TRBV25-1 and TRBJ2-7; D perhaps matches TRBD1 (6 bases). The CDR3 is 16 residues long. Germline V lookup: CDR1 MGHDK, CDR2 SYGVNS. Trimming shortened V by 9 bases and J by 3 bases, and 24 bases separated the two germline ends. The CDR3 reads CARQGAGVFVRYEQYF. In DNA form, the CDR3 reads TGTGCCAGACAAGGGGCAGGGGTGTTCGTTCGCTACGAGCAGTACTTC.

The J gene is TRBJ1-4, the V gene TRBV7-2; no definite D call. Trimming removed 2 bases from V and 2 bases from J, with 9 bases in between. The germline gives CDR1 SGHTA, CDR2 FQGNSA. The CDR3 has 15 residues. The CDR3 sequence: CASSLSEQTNEKLFF. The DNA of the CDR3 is TGTGCCAGCAGCTTATCGGAGCAGACTAATGAAAAACTGTTTTTT.

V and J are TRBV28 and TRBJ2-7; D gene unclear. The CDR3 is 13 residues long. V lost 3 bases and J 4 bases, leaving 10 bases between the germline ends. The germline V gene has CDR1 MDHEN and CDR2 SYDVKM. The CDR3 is CASSFRRSYEQYF. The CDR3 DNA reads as TGTGCCAGCAGTTTCCGACGGAGTTACGAGCAGTACTTC.

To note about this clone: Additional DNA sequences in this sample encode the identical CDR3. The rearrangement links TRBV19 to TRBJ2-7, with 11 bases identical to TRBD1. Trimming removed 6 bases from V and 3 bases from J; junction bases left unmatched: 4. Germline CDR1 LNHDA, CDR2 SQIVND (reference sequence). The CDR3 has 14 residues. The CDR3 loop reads CASSAGTGGYEQYF. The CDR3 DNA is TGTGCCAGTAGCGCCGGGACAGGGGGCTACGAGCAGTACTTC.

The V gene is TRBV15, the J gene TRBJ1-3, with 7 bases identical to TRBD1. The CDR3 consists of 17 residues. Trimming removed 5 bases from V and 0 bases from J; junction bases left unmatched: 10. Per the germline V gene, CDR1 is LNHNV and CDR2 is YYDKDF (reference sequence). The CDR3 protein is CATSRGGTAYSGNTIYF. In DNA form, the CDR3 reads TGTGCCACCAGCCGAGGGGGGACAGCATACTCTGGAAACACCATATATTTT.